This T cell receptor (beta chain) was sequenced for a study of T cell changes during pregnancy in multiple sclerosis. Profiled with immunoSEQ multiplex PCR; TCRdb holds only in-frame clones, not every one. The sample records 40,000 to 50,000 clones, 90% to 95% being singletons. The length of the CDR3 is 15 residues. Trimming pared 2 bases from V and 0 bases from J, leaving 8 bases between. Germline-derived CDR1 and CDR2 are MGHRA and YSYEKL. The chain uses TRBV4-1 and TRBJ1-3; no reliable D call. The source of this sequence is a female donor with multiple sclerosis, enrolled in a pregnancy study. The sequenced sample was CD4+ T cells from peripheral blood mononuclear cells, obtained in the first trimester of pregnancy. CDR3 sequence (DNA): TGCGCCAGCAGCCAATTACACAGCTCTGGAAACACCATATATTTT. Its translation is CASSQLHSSGNTIYF.